The TCR beta chain under discussion was sequenced for a study of T cells in Graves' hyperthyroidism and ophthalmopathy. Regarding the study as a whole: Ophthalmopathy got predicted by the model a median approximately 6.3 months before its onset. Clonotypes that were expanded in thyroid above 0.001 mostly appeared in blood too.

On this clonotype: What it recognizes is unknown.

Under 3 months was the duration of disease in ophthalmopathy patients, who also had a Clinical Activity Score of at least 3 and a NOSPECS grade of at least 4. Not enrolled were patients with uncontrolled infection, other autoimmune disease, pregnancy or lactation. The V and J ends lost 4 bases and 2 bases respectively, with 14 bases between them. The CDR3 extends over 15 amino acids. Germline CDR1 is KGHSH and CDR2 is LQKENI. Amplification of TCR beta CDR3 regions was performed using RNA transcripts as template. Researchers ran a first-round RT-PCR on the TCR CDR3 using the HTBI primer set. TCRdb reprocessed the multiplex PCR reads via MiXCR and lists one record per CDR3 protein. The sample has hundreds of thousands of distinct CDR3 sequences; 14% to 15% are singletons.

The V call is TRBV18, the J call TRBJ1-2, with a tentative D call TRBD1 (5 bases). The receptor was derived from a woman aged 40 to 50 with Graves' ophthalmopathy. The material sequenced was blood. The CDR3 DNA sequence: TGTGCCAGCTCACTTACGACAGAGCGAAACTATGGCTACACCTTC. This encodes CASSLTTERNYGYTF. Using reference TRBV18 and TRBJ1-2 for the parts outside the CDR3, the full variable domain is NAGVMQNPRHLVRRRGQEARLRCSPMKGHSHVYWYRQLPEEGLKFMVYLQKENIIDESGMPKERFSAEFPKEGPSILRIQQVVRGDSAAYFCASSLTTERNYGYTFGSGTRLTVV.